The 2 T cell receptor beta chains listed next were all sequenced from one sample in a study of T cell clones after liver transplantation. Clones were sequenced by immunoSEQ multiplex PCR, and TCRdb holds only the in-frame ones, with some missing. This table holds roughly 80,000 clones, roughly 80% found once. The sequences come from CD4+ T cells from blood, collected 46 months after liver transplant. These receptor sequences come from a human patient who received a liver transplant. Certain T cells may be donor cells from the graft.

The chain couples TRBV7-8 to TRBJ2-1; unclear D gene. Between the trimmed V and J ends, which lost 5 bases and 9 bases, there was a span of 11 bases. CDR1 is SGHVS, CDR2 FQNEAQ, per germline. The CDR3 runs 12 residues. The CDR3 coding sequence is TGTGCCAGCAGCCCCCGGTGGGGTGAGCAGTTCTTC. Protein: CASSPRWGEQFF.

V and J are TRBV27 and TRBJ2-1; tentative D call: TRBD1 (6 bases). The V and J ends lost 5 bases and 4 bases respectively, with 18 bases between them. The CDR3 has 16 amino acids. Germline values: CDR1 MNHEY, CDR2 SMNVEV (reference sequence). CDR3 region: CASSPVTGLGYNEQFF. CDR3 nucleotide sequence: TGTGCCAGCAGTCCCGTGACAGGTTTAGGATACAATGAGCAGTTCTTC.